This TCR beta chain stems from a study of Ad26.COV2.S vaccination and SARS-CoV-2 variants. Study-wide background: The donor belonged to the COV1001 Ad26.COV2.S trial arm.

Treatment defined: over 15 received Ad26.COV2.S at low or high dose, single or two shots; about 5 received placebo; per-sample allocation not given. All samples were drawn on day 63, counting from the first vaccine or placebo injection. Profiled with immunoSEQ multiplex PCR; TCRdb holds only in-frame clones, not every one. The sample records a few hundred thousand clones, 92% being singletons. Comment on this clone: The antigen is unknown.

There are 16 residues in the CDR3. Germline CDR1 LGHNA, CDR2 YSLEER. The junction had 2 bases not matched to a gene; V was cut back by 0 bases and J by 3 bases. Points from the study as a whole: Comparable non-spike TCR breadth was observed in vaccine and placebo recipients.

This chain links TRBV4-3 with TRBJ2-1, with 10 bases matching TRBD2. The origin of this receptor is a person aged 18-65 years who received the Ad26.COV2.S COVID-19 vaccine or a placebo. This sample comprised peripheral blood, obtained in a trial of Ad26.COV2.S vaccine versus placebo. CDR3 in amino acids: CASSQETSGVYNEQFF. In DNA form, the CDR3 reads TGCGCCAGCAGCCAAGAAACTAGCGGGGTCTACAATGAGCAGTTCTTC.